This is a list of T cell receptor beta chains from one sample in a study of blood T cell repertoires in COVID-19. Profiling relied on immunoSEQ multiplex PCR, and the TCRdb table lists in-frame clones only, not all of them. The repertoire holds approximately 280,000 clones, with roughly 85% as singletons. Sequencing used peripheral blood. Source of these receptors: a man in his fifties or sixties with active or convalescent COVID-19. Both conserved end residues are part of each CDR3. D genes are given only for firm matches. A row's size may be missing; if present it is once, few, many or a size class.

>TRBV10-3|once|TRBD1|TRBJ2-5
TGTGCCATCAGTGCTAGTCGGCAGGGGGCAGGTGAGACCCAGTACTTC
CAISASRQGAGETQYF
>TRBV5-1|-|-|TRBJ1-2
TGCGCCAGCATCCAGGCCCCAGGGTCCTATGGCTACACCTTC
CASIQAPGSYGYTF
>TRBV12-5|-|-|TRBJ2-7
TGTGCTAGTGCCCCTGGGCAGGGGCCCTACGAGCAGTACTTC
CASAPGQGPYEQYF
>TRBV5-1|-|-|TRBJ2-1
TGCGCCAGCAGCTTAGGAGGGGTAACCTACAATGAGCAGTTCTTC
CASSLGGVTYNEQFF
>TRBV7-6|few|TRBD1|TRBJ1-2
TGTGCCAGCAGCTTAGAAGGGGGCGGCTACACCTTC
CASSLEGGGYTF
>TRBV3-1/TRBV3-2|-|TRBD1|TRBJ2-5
TGTGCCAGCAGCCAAGATAGGTTTGGAAGCGGCGGGACAGGCCAAGAGACCCAGTACTTC
CASSQDRFGSGGTGQETQYF
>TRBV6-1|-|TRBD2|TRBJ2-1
TGTGCCAGCAGTGAAGTCGGGAGGGCTTACAATGAGCAGTTCTTC
CASSEVGRAYNEQFF
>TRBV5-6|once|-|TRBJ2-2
TGTGCCAGCAGCTCAGGGTTAGCAGCGAACACCGGGGAGCTGTTTTTT
CASSSGLAANTGELFF
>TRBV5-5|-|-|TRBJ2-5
TGTGCCAGCAGCTTGGTTTCTGTGGAGACCCAGTACTTC
CASSLVSVETQYF
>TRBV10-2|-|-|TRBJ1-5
TGCGCCAGCAGTGAGTCCGAGGGTTGGCCCCAGCATTTT
CASSESEGWPQHF
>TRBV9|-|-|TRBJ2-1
TGTGCCAGCAGCGTCAACCCCGGGGGGCGGAACAATGAGCAGTTCTTC
CASSVNPGGRNNEQFF
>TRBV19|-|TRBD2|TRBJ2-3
TGTGCCAGTAGTAGGACTAGCGTGGGGTCAGATACGCAGTATTTT
CASSRTSVGSDTQYF
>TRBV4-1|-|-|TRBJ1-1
TGCGCCAGCAGCCCCAGGGGTCGTGGGACTGAAGCTTTCTTT
CASSPRGRGTEAFF
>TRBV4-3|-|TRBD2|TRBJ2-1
TGCGCCAGCAGCCAAGTGGCGGGGGTCTACAATGAGCAGTTCTTC
CASSQVAGVYNEQFF
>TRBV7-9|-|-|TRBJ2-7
TGTGCCAGCAGCCGCCCGGGACACTACGAGCAGTACTTC
CASSRPGHYEQYF